The clone carrying this TCR beta chain was recorded at least ten times. Its specificity is not known. The cDNA was generated by 5'RACE with 10-nucleotide random UMIs. Over 180 million TCR-beta sequences from 15-18 subjects came from every sequencing run. TCRdb re-called the 5' RACE reads with MiXCR, one entry per CDR3 protein. The sample includes 77,000 or so distinct CDR3 sequences, about 9.5% of them seen just once. These data come from a study of neurological immune-mediated disorders. Study-level results: Private repertoires in all groups were suggested, as expanded clones shared no CDR3 amino acid sequences across subjects. Whereas HTLV-1-associated myelopathy showed the most TCR clonal expansion, multiple sclerosis showed the least, with levels below those of healthy controls.

V gave up 3 bases and J gave up 1 base, with 18 bases separating them. The CDR3 runs 18 residues. Per the germline V gene, CDR1 is LGHNA and CDR2 is YSLEER. This rearrangement joins TRBV4-3 to TRBJ1-4, with a possible D match to TRBD1 (6 bases). This sequence was found in a man aged 45-65 years in good health. Specimen: PBMCs. CDR3: CASSQTPGTPKTNEKLFF. Here the CDR3 DNA reads TGCGCCAGCAGCCAGACACCCGGGACACCGAAAACTAATGAAAAACTGTTTTTT.